Below are 26 T cell receptor beta chains sequenced from a single sample in a study of blood T cell repertoires in COVID-19. Using immunoSEQ multiplex PCR, the repertoire was profiled, and TCRdb retains in-frame clones only, with some absent. The sample holds 350,000 to 450,000 clones, over 75% seen once. The sequencing sample was made of PBMCs or T cells enriched from blood (not recorded which). These receptors all stem from a woman aged 18-29 years who had been exposed to COVID-19.

The chain carries TRBV6-5 and TRBJ2-1, with TRBD2 as a possible D gene (5 bases). The CDR3 has 15 residues. V lost 7 bases and J 6 bases, leaving 19 bases between the germline ends. From germline, CDR1 is MNHEY and CDR2 SVGAGI. CDR3 amino acids: CASTHELGSGNEQFF. CDR3 bases: TGTGCCAGCACCCACGAACTAGGGTCTGGCAATGAGCAGTTCTTC.

This chain connects TRBV7-2 to TRBJ2-7, with 7 bases aligning to TRBD2. With V trimmed by 3 bases and J by 5 bases, 10 bases remained unmatched. The length of the CDR3 is 15 residues. Germline V lookup: CDR1 SGHTA, CDR2 FQGNSA. CDR3 DNA sequence: TGTGCCAGCAGCTTGGGGGGGATTAAGGGCCACGAGCAGTACTTC. This codes for CASSLGGIKGHEQYF.

A few counts support this clone. This chain joins TRBV5-1 and TRBJ1-5; 7 nucleotides line up with TRBD1. Germline lookup yields CDR1 SGHRS and CDR2 YFSETQ. V lost 4 bases to trimming and J lost 4 bases; unmatched junction nucleotides: 2. This CDR3 is built from 13 residues. The CDR3 nucleotides read TGCGCCAGCAGCCCGGACAGGAATCAGCCCCAGCATTTT. Its protein is CASSPDRNQPQHF.

This clone occurred once. The chain carries TRBV28 and TRBJ1-2, with 7 bases aligning to TRBD1. The CDR3 sequence is 12 residues long. Germline V lookup: CDR1 MDHEN, CDR2 SYDVKM. With 5 bases clipped from V and 6 bases from J, the junction kept 3 bases outside the gene matches. The CDR3 protein is CASSPTGDGYTF. For the CDR3, the DNA is TGTGCCAGCAGTCCCACAGGGGATGGCTACACCTTC.

V and J are TRBV2 and TRBJ2-6; 12 nucleotides agree with TRBD1. This CDR3 is 17 amino acids long. V gave up 7 bases and J gave up 3 bases; unmatched junction bases: 7. The germline gives CDR1 SNHLY, CDR2 FYNNEI. The CDR3 sequence: CASNTGQGASGANVLTF. The CDR3 DNA follows: TGTGCCAGCAACACGGGACAGGGGGCGAGTGGGGCCAACGTCCTGACTTTC.

A few counts support this clone. The chain is built from TRBV7-2 and TRBJ2-7; maybe TRBD2 (6 bases). This CDR3 has 12 amino acids. The V gene's germline CDR1 is SGHTA and CDR2 FQGNSA. V lost 5 bases and J 7 bases, leaving 12 bases between the germline ends. The CDR3, as DNA: TGTGCCAGCAGCCCGGGGGTGGGGGAGCAGTACTTC. Protein product: CASSPGVGEQYF.

The chain employs TRBV5-6 and TRBJ1-5, with D perhaps matching TRBD1 (5 bases). Trimming stripped 0 bases from V and 3 bases from J, with 13 bases between. Germline V CDR1 and CDR2: SGHDT, YYEEEE. The CDR3 covers 16 residues. Written as DNA, the CDR3 is TGTGCCAGCAGCTTGGGACAGCCTAATTCCAATCAGCCCCAGCATTTT. The encoded protein is CASSLGQPNSNQPQHF.

The V call is TRBV6-1, the J call TRBJ2-7; 7 bases line up with TRBD1. V trimming: 2 bases; J trimming: 4 bases; junction bases outside the gene matches: 8. CDR1 is MNHNS and CDR2 is SASEGT in the germline V gene. The CDR3 is made up of 15 amino acids. The DNA of the CDR3 is TGTGCCAGCAGTGAAAGGACAGGTTATCTGTACGAGCAGTACTTC. Protein product: CASSERTGYLYEQYF.

This clone showed up just a few times. This chain joins TRBV23-1 and TRBJ1-2; D remains ambiguous. Being an ORF, TRBV23-1 has a function that is uncertain. The ends were cut back, 1 base at V and 4 bases at J, with 19 bases in the middle. CDR3 length: 17 amino acids. CDR3 in amino acids: CASSQCLRSDAFYGYTF. The CDR3 region has the DNA TGCGCCAGCAGTCAATGCCTCCGGAGCGACGCTTTCTATGGCTACACCTTC.

V gene TRBV9 combines with J gene TRBJ2-7; 9 bases are shared with TRBD1. This CDR3 spans 16 amino acids. With V trimmed by 4 bases and J by 0 bases, 8 bases remained unmatched. Germline V gives CDR1 SGDLS, CDR2 YYNGEE. CDR3 bases: TGTGCCAGCAGCCAAAGACAGGGGGTCCCCTCCTACGAGCAGTACTTC. It codes for CASSQRQGVPSYEQYF.

The V and J genes are TRBV6-5 and TRBJ2-6; D gene uncertain. V was shortened by 7 bases and J by 4 bases, with 14 bases between the two germline ends. Germline CDR1 is MNHEY and CDR2 is SVGAGI. This CDR3 has 15 amino acids. CDR3 bases: TGTGCCAGCACCTCTGACACCGCCGGGGCCAACGTCCTGACTTTC. Its protein is CASTSDTAGANVLTF.

This chain links TRBV5-4 with TRBJ1-2; 10 bases map to TRBD1. The CDR3 runs 14 residues. The germline CDR1 and CDR2 sequences are SGHNT and YYREEE (reference sequence). Unmatched junction bases numbered 7, after V lost 4 bases and J lost 7 bases. The CDR3 sequence is CASSGTGARVGYTF. The CDR3 nucleotides are TGTGCCAGCAGCGGGACAGGGGCGAGAGTTGGCTACACCTTC.

V gene TRBV5-1 combines with J gene TRBJ2-7; maybe TRBD2 (5 bases). Per the germline V gene, CDR1 is SGHRS and CDR2 is YFSETQ. V dropped 0 bases and J dropped 0 bases, with 10 bases sitting between them. This CDR3 is built from 15 residues. CDR3 nucleotide sequence: TGCGCCAGCAGCTTGGATTGGACTCTCTCCTACGAGCAGTACTTC. Translation gives CASSLDWTLSYEQYF.

The chain uses TRBV29-1 and TRBJ2-3, with a weak D call TRBD2 (6 bases). CDR3 length: 15 residues. From germline, CDR1 is SQVTM and CDR2 ANQGSEA. V lost 0 bases and J 1 base, leaving 11 bases between the germline ends. The CDR3 bases are TGCAGCGTTGAAGATACTAGCTTGGGCACAGATACGCAGTATTTT. Translating gives CSVEDTSLGTDTQYF.

The chain employs TRBV27 and TRBJ2-1; 14 nucleotides align to TRBD2. The CDR3 totals 14 residues. Trimming cost V 7 bases and J 8 bases; bases outside gene matches: 4. CDR1 is MNHEY and CDR2 is SMNVEV in the germline V gene (reference sequence). The DNA for the CDR3 is TGTGCCAGCAAGCCGGGACTAGCGGGAGATGAGCAGTTCTTC. Translation: CASKPGLAGDEQFF.

The rearrangement links TRBV28 to TRBJ2-1; 10 nucleotides align to TRBD1. CDR1 and CDR2 (germline): MDHEN, SYDVKM. The V gene end was trimmed by 8 bases and the J gene end by 0 bases; junction bases not matched to a gene: 7. The CDR3 runs 16 residues. The CDR3 protein is CASFPGQGLSYNEQFF. CDR3 nucleotides: TGTGCCAGCTTTCCGGGACAGGGGCTCTCCTACAATGAGCAGTTCTTC.

The CDR3 coding sequence is TGTGCCTGGAGTGCGGGACTAGCTTCTTCCGAGCAGTACTTC. Encoded protein: CAWSAGLASSEQYF. The rearrangement joins TRBV30 to TRBJ2-7; 9 bases fit TRBD2. Germline assignment: CDR1 GTSNPN and CDR2 SVGIG (reference sequence). Germline trimming cut 1 base from V and 6 bases from J; bases unmatched to any gene: 7. CDR3 length: 14 amino acids.

To note about this clone: This specimen includes other DNA sequences encoding the same CDR3. V is TRBV12-3 or TRBV12-4 and J is TRBJ1-2, with 8 bases lining up with TRBD1. V was clipped by 6 bases and J by 8 bases; unmatched bases: 8. This CDR3 is 13 amino acids long. The CDR3 nucleotides read TGTGCCAGCAGCCCCGGACAGGGTGGAGGCTACACCTTC. Protein product: CASSPGQGGGYTF.

V usage is TRBV30 and J usage is TRBJ1-2, with 7 bases aligning to TRBD1. The junction had 6 bases not matched to a gene; V was cut back by 5 bases and J by 6 bases. The CDR3 loop spans 12 amino acids. Germline V gives CDR1 GTSNPN, CDR2 SVGIG (reference sequence). CDR3 DNA sequence: TGTGCCTGGCTCGGGACAGAAAATGGCTACACCTTC. Translation gives CAWLGTENGYTF.

J is TRBJ2-7 and V is TRBV28; possible D gene TRBD1, 5 bases. CDR1 and CDR2 (germline): MDHEN, SYDVKM. The CDR3 contains 16 residues. Trimming cost V 4 bases and J 1 base, with 17 bases left between them. The CDR3 region has the DNA TGTGCCAGCAGTTCCCCTGGGGCGCAAATTTCCTACGAGCAGTACTTC. Its translation: CASSSPGAQISYEQYF.

The sample holds many counts of this clone. As DNA, the CDR3 is TGTGCCAGCAGCTTACTCAGGGGGCGAGGCTACACCTTC. Its protein product is CASSLLRGRGYTF. The J gene is TRBJ1-2, the V gene TRBV7-8, with TRBD1 identical over 8 bases. Germline V gene sequence: CDR1 SGHVS, CDR2 FQNEAQ. The CDR3 contains 13 residues. The V and J ends lost 2 bases and 8 bases, in that order; junction bases with no gene match: 4.

The chain joins TRBV24-1 to TRBJ2-1, with 13 bases lining up with TRBD2. This CDR3 has 13 residues. Germline lookup yields CDR1 KGHDR and CDR2 SFDVKD. V shed 7 bases and J 8 bases; nucleotides not matched to a gene: 1. In DNA, the CDR3 is TGTGCCACCAGAGGACTAGCGGGAGATGAGCAGTTCTTC. It encodes CATRGLAGDEQFF.

In DNA form, the CDR3 reads TGTGCCAGCAGCTTTATCCTCAAGGGGGACCTCACTAACTATGGCTACACCTTC. Translated: CASSFILKGDLTNYGYTF. This chain uses TRBV11-2 with TRBJ1-2; D perhaps matches TRBD1 (6 bases). This CDR3 comprises 18 residues. V gave up 3 bases and J gave up 0 bases, with 20 bases separating them. The germline gives CDR1 SGHAT, CDR2 FQNNGV.

The J gene is TRBJ1-4, the V gene TRBV3-1 (or the pseudogene TRBV3-2), with TRBD1 matching 7 bases. Per germline, CDR1 LGHDT and CDR2 YNNKEL (reference sequence). This CDR3 is 14 amino acids long. Losses at the gene ends were 4 bases for V and 5 bases for J; bases not matched to a gene: 4. The CDR3 loop reads CASSPQGVNEKLFF. Here the CDR3 DNA reads TGTGCCAGCAGCCCTCAGGGGGTCAATGAAAAACTGTTTTTT.

This clone was detected only a few times. CDR3 protein: CASSQDRASGPISTDTQYF. CDR3 nucleotides: TGTGCCAGCAGCCAAGATAGGGCTAGCGGGCCCATTAGCACAGATACGCAGTATTTT. The gene calls are TRBV4-2 and TRBJ2-3; 8 nucleotides agree with TRBD2. This CDR3 region has 19 residues. The J segment lost 0 bases and the V segment lost 0 bases, leaving 11 bases of the junction unmatched. Per germline, CDR1 LGHNA and CDR2 YNFKEQ.

This chain joins TRBV29-1 and TRBJ1-4; a possible D gene is TRBD1 (5 bases). Trimming removed 3 bases at V and 8 bases at J, with 13 bases between. Germline values: CDR1 SQVTM, CDR2 ANQGSEA. The CDR3 has 13 residues. The CDR3 protein is CSVEASKGEKLFF. The CDR3, as DNA: TGCAGCGTTGAGGCATCTAAGGGGGAAAAACTGTTTTTT. The complete variable domain, with remaining parts taken from reference TRBV29-1 and TRBJ1-4, reads SAVISQKPSRDICQRGTSLTIQCQVDSQVTMMFWYRQQPGQSLTLIATANQGSEATYESGFVIDKFPISRPNLTFSTLTVSNMSPEDSSIYLCSVEASKGEKLFFGSGTQLSVL.